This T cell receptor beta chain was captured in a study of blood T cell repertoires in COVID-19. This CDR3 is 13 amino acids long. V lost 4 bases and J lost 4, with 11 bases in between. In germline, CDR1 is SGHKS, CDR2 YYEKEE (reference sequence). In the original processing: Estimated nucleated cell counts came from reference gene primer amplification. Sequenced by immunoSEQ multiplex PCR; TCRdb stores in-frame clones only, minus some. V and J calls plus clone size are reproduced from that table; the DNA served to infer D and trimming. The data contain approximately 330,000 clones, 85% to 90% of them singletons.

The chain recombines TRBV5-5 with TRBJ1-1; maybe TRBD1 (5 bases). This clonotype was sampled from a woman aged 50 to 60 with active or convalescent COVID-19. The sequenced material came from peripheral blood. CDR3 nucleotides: TGTGCCAGCAGCACCACAAGGGGCACTGAAGCTTTCTTT. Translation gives CASSTTRGTEAFF.